This entry features one T cell receptor beta chain sequence. The antigen is not known. TCRdb's table, derived via immunoSEQ multiplex PCR, lists solely in-frame clones and lacks some. The sample yields a few million clones, approximately 92% seen once. The split of CD4+ cells yielded CD45RA+ naive and CD45RA-negative memory subsets. The data belong to a study of shared clonotypes between healthy human individuals. Study results and limitations: An expected dependence of interdonor clonotype sharing on sequencing depth was noted. About 5% of naive CD4 clonotypes were shared across four donors.

Trimming removed 0 bases from V and 6 bases from J, with 12 bases in between. Germline V gene sequence: CDR1 SGHDT, CDR2 YYEEEE. This CDR3 has 15 residues. The chain has TRBV5-6 and TRBJ2-2; tentative D call: TRBD2 (7 bases). The source of this sequence is a man aged 18 to 30 in good health. The sequencing input was naive CD4+ T cells sorted from blood. Specified subset: CD45RA+ positively selected. CDR3 bases: TGTGCCAGCAGCTTGGGAGGGGAGGGGGCCGGGGAGCTGTTTTTT. This encodes CASSLGGEGAGELFF.